This TCR beta chain was documented in a study of blood T cell repertoires in COVID-19. Study as a whole: PBMCs, B-cell-depleted T cells, or T cells were the source of the cDNA or gDNA that made up the material.

Data came from immunoSEQ multiplex PCR; TCRdb stores just in-frame clones and leaves some out. The sample shows more than 90,000 clones, around four fifths of them seen only once. The CDR3 has 13 residues. V gave up 2 bases and J gave up 7 bases, with 11 bases separating them. Germline V lookup: CDR1 MNHEY, CDR2 SVGAGI. The source is a woman in her 70s with acute or convalescent COVID-19. This sequence joins TRBV6-5 and TRBJ1-2; D remains ambiguous. The specimen sequenced was peripheral blood. The CDR3 region has the DNA TGTGCCAGCAGTTACCCAGGACGGGGTGGCTACACCTTC. Translated, it gives CASSYPGRGGYTF.